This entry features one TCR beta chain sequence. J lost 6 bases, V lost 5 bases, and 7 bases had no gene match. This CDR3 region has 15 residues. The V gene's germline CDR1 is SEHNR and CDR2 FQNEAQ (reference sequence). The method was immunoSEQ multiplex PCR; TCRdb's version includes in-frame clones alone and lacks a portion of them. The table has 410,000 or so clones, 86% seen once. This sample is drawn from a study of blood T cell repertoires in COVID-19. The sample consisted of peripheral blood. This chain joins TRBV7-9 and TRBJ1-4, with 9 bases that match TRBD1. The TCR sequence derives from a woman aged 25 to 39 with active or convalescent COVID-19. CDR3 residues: CASSPQGATDEKLFF. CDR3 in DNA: TGTGCCAGCAGCCCACAGGGGGCGACGGATGAAAAACTGTTTTTT. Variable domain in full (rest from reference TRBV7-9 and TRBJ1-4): DTGVSQNPRHKITKRGQNVTFRCDPISEHNRLYWYRQTLGQGPEFLTYFQNEAQLEKSRLLSDRFSAERPKGSFSTLEIQRTEQGDSAMYLCASSPQGATDEKLFFGSGTQLSVL.